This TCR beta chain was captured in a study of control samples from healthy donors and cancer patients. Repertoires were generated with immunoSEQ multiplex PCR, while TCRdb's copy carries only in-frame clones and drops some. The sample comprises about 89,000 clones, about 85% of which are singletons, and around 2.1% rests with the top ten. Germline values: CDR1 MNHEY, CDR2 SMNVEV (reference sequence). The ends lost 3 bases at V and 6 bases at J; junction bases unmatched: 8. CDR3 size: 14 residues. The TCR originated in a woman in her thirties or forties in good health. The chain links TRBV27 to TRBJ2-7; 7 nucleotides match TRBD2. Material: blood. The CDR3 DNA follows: TGTGCCAGCAGTTTTAGGCAGGGAGGGTCCGAGCAGTACTTC. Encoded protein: CASSFRQGGSEQYF.